This paragraph covers one T cell receptor beta chain sequence. This sample is drawn from a study of OX40 agonist ivuxolimab in advanced cancers. Assay used: immunoSEQ multiplex PCR; TCRdb lists only in-frame clones, some missing. The sample lists 60,000 or so clones, almost 95% occurring once. The sequencing used CD4+ or CD8+ T cells sorted from blood, collected in a trial of the OX40 agonist ivuxolimab. The TCR sequence derives from an adult with an advanced solid tumor such as melanoma, head and neck, liver or kidney cancer.

The DNA for the CDR3 is TGCGCCAGCAGCCAAGCGGCAGGAGTGAACACTGAAGCTTTCTTT. Protein: CASSQAAGVNTEAFF. V usage is TRBV4-1 and J usage is TRBJ1-1; D is uncertain. With 1 base removed from V and 0 bases from J, the gap between germline ends came to 9 bases. The CDR3 is made up of 15 amino acids. Germline CDR1 and CDR2: MGHRA and YSYEKL.